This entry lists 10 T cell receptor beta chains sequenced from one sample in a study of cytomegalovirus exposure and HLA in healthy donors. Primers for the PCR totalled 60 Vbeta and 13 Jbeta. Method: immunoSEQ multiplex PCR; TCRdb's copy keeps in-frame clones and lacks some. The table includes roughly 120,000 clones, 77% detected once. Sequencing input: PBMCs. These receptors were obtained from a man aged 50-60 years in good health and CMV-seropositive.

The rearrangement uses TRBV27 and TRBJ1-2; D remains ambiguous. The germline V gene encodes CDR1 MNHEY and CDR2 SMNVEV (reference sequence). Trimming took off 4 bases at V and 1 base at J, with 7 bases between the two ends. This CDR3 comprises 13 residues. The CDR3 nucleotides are TGTGCCAGCAGTTCCACATATAACTATGGCTACACCTTC. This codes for CASSSTYNYGYTF.

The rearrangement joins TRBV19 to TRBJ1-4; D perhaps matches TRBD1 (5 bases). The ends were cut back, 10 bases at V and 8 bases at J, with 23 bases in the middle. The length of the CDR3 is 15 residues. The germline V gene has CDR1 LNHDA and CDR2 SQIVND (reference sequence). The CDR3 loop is CATNSRDAGREKLFF. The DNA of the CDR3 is TGTGCCACCAATAGCCGGGACGCCGGGAGGGAAAAACTGTTTTTT.

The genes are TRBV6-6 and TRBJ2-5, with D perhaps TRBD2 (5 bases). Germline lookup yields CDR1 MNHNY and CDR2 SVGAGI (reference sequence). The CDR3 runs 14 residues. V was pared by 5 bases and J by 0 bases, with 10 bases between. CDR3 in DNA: TGTGCCAGCAGTAGCGCGGGCTACCAAGAGACCCAGTACTTC. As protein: CASSSAGYQETQYF.

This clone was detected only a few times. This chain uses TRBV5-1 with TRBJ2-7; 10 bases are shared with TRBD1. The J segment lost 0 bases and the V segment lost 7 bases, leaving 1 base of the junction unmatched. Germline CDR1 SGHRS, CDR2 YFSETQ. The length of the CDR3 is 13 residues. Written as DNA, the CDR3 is TGCGCCAGCGGACAGGGGGGCTCCTACGAGCAGTACTTC. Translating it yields CASGQGGSYEQYF.

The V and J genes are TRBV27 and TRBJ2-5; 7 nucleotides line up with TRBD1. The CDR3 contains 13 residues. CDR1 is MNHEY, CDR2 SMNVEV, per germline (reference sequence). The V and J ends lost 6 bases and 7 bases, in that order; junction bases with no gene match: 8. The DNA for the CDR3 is TGTGCCAGCAGCGCCACAGGGGAAAGGACCCAGTACTTC. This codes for CASSATGERTQYF.

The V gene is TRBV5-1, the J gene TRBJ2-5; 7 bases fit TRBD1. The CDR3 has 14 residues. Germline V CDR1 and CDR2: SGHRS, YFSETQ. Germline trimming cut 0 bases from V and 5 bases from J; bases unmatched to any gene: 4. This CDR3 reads CASSLDRGDETQYF. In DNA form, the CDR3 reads TGCGCCAGCAGCTTGGACAGGGGCGATGAGACCCAGTACTTC.

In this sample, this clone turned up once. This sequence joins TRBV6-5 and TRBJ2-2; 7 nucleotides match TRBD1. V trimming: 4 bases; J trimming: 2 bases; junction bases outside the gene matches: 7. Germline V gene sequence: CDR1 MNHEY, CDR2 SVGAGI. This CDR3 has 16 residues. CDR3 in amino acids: CASSLSGTANTGELFF. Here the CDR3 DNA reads TGTGCCAGCAGTTTATCCGGGACAGCCAACACCGGGGAGCTGTTTTTT.

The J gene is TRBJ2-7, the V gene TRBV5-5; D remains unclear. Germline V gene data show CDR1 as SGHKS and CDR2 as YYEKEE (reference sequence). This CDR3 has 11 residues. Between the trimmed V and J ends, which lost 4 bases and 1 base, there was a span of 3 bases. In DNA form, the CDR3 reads TGTGCCAGCAGCCCGTCCTACGAGCAGTACTTC. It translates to CASSPSYEQYF. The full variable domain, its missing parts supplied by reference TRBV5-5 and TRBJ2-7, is DAGVTQSPTHLIKTRGQQVTLRCSPISGHKSVSWYQQVLGQGPQFIFQYYEKEERGRGNFPDRFSARQFPNYSSELNVNALLLGDSALYLCASSPSYEQYFGPGTRLTVT.

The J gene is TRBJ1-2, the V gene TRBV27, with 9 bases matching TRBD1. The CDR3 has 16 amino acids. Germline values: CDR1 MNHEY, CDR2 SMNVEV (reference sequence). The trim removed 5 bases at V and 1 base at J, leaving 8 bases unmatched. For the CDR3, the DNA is TGTGCCAGCAGTCTACAGGGGGCGGGTAGTAACTATGGCTACACCTTC. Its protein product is CASSLQGAGSNYGYTF.

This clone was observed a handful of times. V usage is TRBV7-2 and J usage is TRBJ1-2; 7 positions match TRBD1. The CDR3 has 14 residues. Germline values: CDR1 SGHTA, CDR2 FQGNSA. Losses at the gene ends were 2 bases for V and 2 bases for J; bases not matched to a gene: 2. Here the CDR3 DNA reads TGTGCCAGCAGCTTATCGGGACAGAACTATGGCTACACCTTC. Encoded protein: CASSLSGQNYGYTF.